This passage covers 6 T cell receptor beta chains from one sample sequenced in a study of OX40 agonist ivuxolimab in advanced cancers. Clones were sequenced by immunoSEQ multiplex PCR, and TCRdb holds only the in-frame ones, with some missing. Among around 95,000 clones, about 92% were seen once, and the ten largest hold around 0.3%. Sequencing used CD4+ or CD8+ T cells sorted from blood, obtained in a trial of the OX40 agonist ivuxolimab. These receptors all stem from an adult with an advanced solid tumor such as melanoma, head and neck, liver or kidney cancer.

This chain connects TRBV5-1 to TRBJ1-5; 7 bases map to TRBD1. V trimming: 0 bases; J trimming: 3 bases; junction bases outside the gene matches: 3. Per germline, CDR1 SGHRS and CDR2 YFSETQ. The CDR3 has 15 amino acids. In DNA form, the CDR3 reads TGCGCCAGCAGCTTGGCCGGACAGGACAATCAGCCCCAGCATTTT. Protein sequence: CASSLAGQDNQPQHF.

The rearrangement joins TRBV27 to TRBJ1-6; TRBD1 is a possible D gene (6 bases). V lost 6 bases to trimming and J lost 4 bases, with 19 bases between them. Germline CDR1 MNHEY, CDR2 SMNVEV (reference sequence). The CDR3 consists of 17 residues. CDR3 in amino acids: CASRTAGAARYNSPLHF. The CDR3 DNA reads TGTGCCAGCAGGACTGCGGGGGCCGCCCGATATAATTCACCCCTCCACTTT.

This clone was found a few times. V is TRBV2 and J is TRBJ1-5, with D unresolved. CDR1 and CDR2 from the germline V gene are SNHLY and FYNNEI. Trimming removed 7 bases from V and 0 bases from J, with 10 bases in between. This CDR3 comprises 14 residues. The CDR3 spells CASNGGYSNQPQHF. The CDR3 coding sequence is TGTGCCAGCAATGGCGGATATAGCAATCAGCCCCAGCATTTT.

CDR3 sequence (DNA): TGTGCCAGCCGCCGGGACTTCAACTATGGCTACACCTTC. Encoded protein: CASRRDFNYGYTF. J is TRBJ1-2 and V is TRBV5-4; possible D gene TRBD1, 5 bases. CDR1 is SGHNT and CDR2 is YYREEE in the germline V gene (reference sequence). The CDR3 has 13 residues. V was pared by 7 bases and J by 2 bases, with 12 bases between.

The V call is TRBV28, the J call TRBJ2-5, with 7 positions matching TRBD1. Germline CDR1 reads MDHEN; CDR2 reads SYDVKM. The CDR3 totals 14 residues. Trimming removed 5 bases from V and 4 bases from J; junction bases left unmatched: 7. CDR3 protein: CASSPHDRAETQYF. DNA of the CDR3: TGTGCCAGCAGTCCACATGACAGGGCAGAGACCCAGTACTTC.

V gene TRBV6-6 combines with J gene TRBJ2-7, with D perhaps TRBD2 (7 bases). The germline V gene encodes CDR1 MNHNY and CDR2 SVGAGI (reference sequence). V gave up 5 bases and J gave up 6 bases, with 14 bases separating them. The length of the CDR3 is 13 residues. This CDR3 is CASSPWGGGEQYF. CDR3 DNA: TGTGCCAGCAGTCCTTGGGGGGGCGGCGAGCAGTACTTC.